This T cell receptor beta chain was captured by sequencing in a study of T cell responses to AZD1222 COVID-19 vaccine. Study in general: Second doses were pooled across both intervals (about 4 or about 12 weeks).

Overall study results and limits: It should be noted that donors were predominantly white British and more often female, and clonal diversity was possibly underestimated.

Per germline, CDR1 LNHDA and CDR2 SQIVND (reference sequence). Trimming pared 8 bases from V and 8 bases from J, leaving 15 bases between. The CDR3 is made up of 12 amino acids. About this clone itself: Its target is not known.

Method: immunoSEQ multiplex PCR; TCRdb's copy keeps in-frame clones and lacks some. The sample holds 110,000 to 150,000 clones; 90% to 95% are singletons and the top ten take under 2%. The clonotype comes from an adult in good health. The sample in question was peripheral blood, obtained on day 0 of AZD1222 vaccination. The chain is built from TRBV19 and TRBJ1-2, with D hard to call. CDR3 DNA sequence: TGTGCCAGTCGCGACCAAGCTTTAGGCTACACCTTC. This translates into CASRDQALGYTF.